What follows are 20 T cell receptor beta chains derived from one specimen sequenced in a study of cytomegalovirus exposure and HLA in healthy donors. The study ran its PCR with 60 Vbeta and 13 Jbeta primers. TCRdb's copy holds only in-frame clones and misses some; the assay was immunoSEQ multiplex PCR. Of under 200,000 clones in the sample, 80% were seen once. The sequencing input was PBMCs. The receptors come from a man aged 30 to 39 in good health and CMV-seronegative.

This rearrangement joins TRBV30 to TRBJ2-2; TRBD2 aligns across 8 bases. The germline CDR1 and CDR2 sequences are GTSNPN and SVGIG (reference sequence). The junction had 6 bases not matched to a gene; V was cut back by 4 bases and J by 8 bases. The length of the CDR3 is 13 residues. For the CDR3, the DNA is TGTGCCTGGAAGGCTAGCGGGTGGGGGGAGCTGTTTTTT. It translates to CAWKASGWGELFF.

This clone was observed once. The V call is TRBV5-4, the J call TRBJ2-3, with 10 bases aligning to TRBD1. With V trimmed by 0 bases and J by 6 bases, 10 bases remained unmatched. The CDR3 consists of 17 residues. CDR1 and CDR2 (germline): SGHNT, YYREEE (reference sequence). The CDR3 loop is CASSLVGRQGASDTQYF. The CDR3 DNA is TGTGCCAGCAGCTTGGTGGGTCGACAGGGGGCATCGGATACGCAGTATTTT.

The chain combines TRBV9 with TRBJ2-2; 11 bases line up with TRBD2. This CDR3 has 15 amino acids. CDR1 SGDLS and CDR2 YYNGEE come from the germline V gene. Trimming removed 2 bases from V and 6 bases from J; junction bases left unmatched: 3. CDR3: CASSVGGLAAGELFF. For the CDR3, the DNA is TGTGCCAGCAGCGTGGGGGGACTAGCGGCCGGGGAGCTGTTTTTT.

The gene calls are TRBV9 and TRBJ2-1; 8 bases agree with TRBD1. Germline V gene data show CDR1 as SGDLS and CDR2 as YYNGEE. This CDR3 has 15 amino acids. J was trimmed by 0 bases and V by 3 bases; bases with no gene match: 2. CDR3 nucleotide sequence: TGTGCCAGCAGCGGACAGGGGAGCTCCTACAATGAGCAGTTCTTC. Encoded protein: CASSGQGSSYNEQFF.

This chain links TRBV11-2 with TRBJ1-1; no clear D. The CDR3 runs 15 residues. Germline V CDR1 and CDR2: SGHAT, FQNNGV. Trimming stripped 5 bases from V and 4 bases from J, with 17 bases between. The DNA for the CDR3 is TGTGCCAGCAGCCCAGAATTCGGCGGGATCACTGAAGCTTTCTTT. Its translation: CASSPEFGGITEAFF.

The chain combines TRBV9 with TRBJ2-1; possibly TRBD1 for D (6 bases). Trimming pared 6 bases from V and 5 bases from J, leaving 21 bases between. The length of the CDR3 is 16 residues. Germline V lookup: CDR1 SGDLS, CDR2 YYNGEE. CDR3 protein: CASTHSTGSVDNEQFF. DNA of the CDR3: TGTGCCAGCACACACTCTACAGGGAGTGTGGACAATGAGCAGTTCTTC.

The chain is built from TRBV9 and TRBJ2-1; 7 nucleotides match TRBD2. Looked up from germline, CDR1 is SGDLS and CDR2 is YYNGEE. The CDR3 has 19 residues. Losses at the gene ends were 4 bases for V and 7 bases for J; bases not matched to a gene: 23. The CDR3 sequence is CASSPRRGDEAGWGNEQFF. The CDR3 DNA follows: TGTGCCAGCAGCCCCCGACGGGGTGATGAAGCGGGATGGGGAAATGAGCAGTTCTTC.

The chain uses TRBV9 and TRBJ2-7; D remains unclear. The V end was cut by 0 bases, the J end by 0 bases, with 10 bases between. The CDR3 covers 15 residues. Germline loops: CDR1 SGDLS, CDR2 YYNGEE. The DNA for the CDR3 is TGTGCCAGCAGCGTAGGTCCAGGCGTCTCCTACGAGCAGTACTTC. Translated: CASSVGPGVSYEQYF. Full variable domain (remainder filled in from reference TRBV9 and TRBJ2-7): DSGVTQTPKHLITATGQRVTLRCSPRSGDLSVYWYQQSLDQGLQFLIQYYNGEERAKGNILERFSAQQFPDLHSELNLSSLELGDSALYFCASSVGPGVSYEQYFGPGTRLTVT.

The chain joins TRBV27 to TRBJ1-1, with D hard to call. V dropped 5 bases and J dropped 0 bases, with 13 bases sitting between them. CDR3 length equals 15 residues. Per the germline V gene, CDR1 is MNHEY and CDR2 is SMNVEV (reference sequence). The CDR3 region is CASSPREFLNTEAFF. The CDR3 DNA is TGTGCCAGCAGTCCACGGGAGTTTCTGAACACTGAAGCTTTCTTT.

This clone has only a few counts. The rearrangement uses TRBV30 and TRBJ1-1, with D possibly TRBD1 on 5 matching bases. This CDR3 is built from 13 residues. Germline assignment: CDR1 GTSNPN and CDR2 SVGIG (reference sequence). V was trimmed by 0 bases and J by 0 bases, leaving 5 bases between them. CDR3 residues: CAWSVGVNTEAFF. The CDR3 coding sequence is TGTGCCTGGAGTGTAGGGGTGAACACTGAAGCTTTCTTT.

This clone has only a few counts. The chain combines TRBV5-6 with TRBJ1-1; perhaps TRBD1 as D (6 bases). Trimming shortened V by 6 bases and J by 2 bases, and 20 bases separated the two germline ends. Germline lookup yields CDR1 SGHDT and CDR2 YYEEEE. CDR3 length: 16 amino acids. DNA for the CDR3: TGTGCCAGCATCGACTTGGGGGCAGCCGGAAACACTGAAGCTTTCTTT. Translation: CASIDLGAAGNTEAFF.

The rearrangement links TRBV13 to TRBJ1-1; D is undetermined. V dropped 5 bases and J dropped 8 bases, with 12 bases sitting between them. CDR1 PRHDT and CDR2 FYEKMQ come from the germline V gene (reference sequence). The CDR3 spans 12 residues. The CDR3 DNA follows: TGTGCCAGCAGCCCCCGGGGAGGGGAAGCTTTCTTT. Translated: CASSPRGGEAFF.

This rearrangement joins TRBV5-6 to TRBJ1-1; a possible D gene is TRBD1 (5 bases). The CDR3 is 16 residues long. Trimming took off 4 bases at V and 4 bases at J, with 20 bases between the two ends. Germline CDR1 is SGHDT and CDR2 is YYEEEE. As DNA, the CDR3 is TGTGCCAGCAGCATTAACAGGAAGTATATGGGCACTGAAGCTTTCTTT. It is translated as CASSINRKYMGTEAFF. The full variable domain, with the rest looked up from reference TRBV5-6 and TRBJ1-1, is DAGVTQSPTHLIKTRGQQVTLRCSPKSGHDTVSWYQQALGQGPQFIFQYYEEEERQRGNFPDRFSGHQFPNYSSELNVNALLLGDSALYLCASSINRKYMGTEAFFGQGTRLTVV.

The CDR3 region is CASSKVGGQPQHF. The CDR3 region has the DNA TGTGCCAGTAGTAAAGTGGGGGGTCAGCCCCAGCATTTT. The genes are TRBV19 and TRBJ1-5; possibly TRBD1 for D (5 bases). Trimming took 4 bases from V and 6 from J, leaving 10 bases between them. CDR3 length: 13 amino acids. Germline CDR1 and CDR2: LNHDA and SQIVND (reference sequence). The whole variable domain, remainder taken from reference TRBV19 and TRBJ1-5, is DGGITQSPKYLFRKEGQNVTLSCEQNLNHDAMYWYRQDPGQGLRLIYYSQIVNDFQKGDIAEGYSVSREKKESFPLTVTSAQKNPTAFYLCASSKVGGQPQHFGDGTRLSIL.

J is TRBJ1-1 and V is TRBV19; D remains ambiguous. Germline V gene data show CDR1 as LNHDA and CDR2 as SQIVND (reference sequence). The CDR3 has 12 amino acids. Between the trimmed V and J ends, which lost 5 bases and 5 bases, there was a span of 9 bases. The CDR3, as DNA: TGTGCCAGTAGTGGCAGCGGGACTGAAGCTTTCTTT. Translation gives CASSGSGTEAFF.

V is TRBV6-6 and J is TRBJ1-1; no firm D call. The V end lost 6 bases, the J end lost 4 bases, and 6 bases lay between the germline ends. The CDR3 is 11 amino acids. Per the germline V gene, CDR1 is MNHNY and CDR2 is SVGAGI (reference sequence). The CDR3 DNA follows: TGTGCCAGCAGCCCCGGCACTGAAGCTTTCTTT. This translates into CASSPGTEAFF.

V usage is TRBV6-6 and J usage is TRBJ1-1; D is undetermined. V shed 2 bases and J shed 1 base, with 8 bases lying between them. This CDR3 is built from 14 residues. Looked up from germline, CDR1 is MNHNY and CDR2 is SVGAGI (reference sequence). The CDR3 reads CASSYGHTNTEAFF. The CDR3 coding sequence is TGTGCCAGCAGTTACGGCCATACGAACACTGAAGCTTTCTTT.

This rearrangement joins TRBV5-1 to TRBJ2-7, with 7 positions matching TRBD1. This CDR3 has 16 amino acids. The germline V gene encodes CDR1 SGHRS and CDR2 YFSETQ. Trimming at V came to 0 bases and at J to 0 bases, leaving 6 bases not matched to a gene. The CDR3 coding sequence is TGCGCCAGCAGCTTGGCGGCGACAGGGTTCTCCTACGAGCAGTACTTC. It yields the protein CASSLAATGFSYEQYF.

This clone came up once. This chain connects TRBV18 to TRBJ1-6; a possible D gene is TRBD1 (6 bases). The V gene lost 3 bases and the J gene lost 5 bases, with 8 bases spanning the gap. The germline gives CDR1 KGHSH, CDR2 LQKENI. The CDR3 runs 14 residues. The CDR3 sequence: CASSPGQNNSPLHF. The CDR3 nucleotides are TGTGCCAGCTCACCGGGACAAAATAATTCACCCCTCCACTTT.

This clone was counted only a few times. The rearrangement uses TRBV7-8 and TRBJ1-6; tentatively, D is TRBD1 (5 bases). CDR1 is SGHVS, CDR2 FQNEAQ, per germline. This CDR3 region has 16 residues. V was shortened by 5 bases and J by 10 bases, with 21 bases between the two germline ends. CDR3 sequence: CASSPRGWGVGSPLHF. CDR3 DNA sequence: TGTGCCAGCAGCCCCCGGGGGTGGGGGGTAGGATCACCCCTCCACTTT.